The entry below describes one TCR beta chain. Thyroid ultrasound, orbital computed tomography, clinical symptoms, and serum thyroxine and TRAb underpinned diagnoses. The source material, RNA transcripts, was used to amplify TCR beta CDR3 regions. The HTBI primer set drove a first-round RT-PCR of the TCR CDR3. TCRdb passed the multiplex PCR reads through MiXCR, listing each CDR3 protein once. The data hold hundreds of thousands of distinct CDR3 sequences, with 17% observed a single time. This entry is derived from a study of T cells in Graves' hyperthyroidism and ophthalmopathy. Between the trimmed V and J ends, which lost 3 bases and 2 bases, there was a span of 10 bases. The CDR3 runs 14 residues. Germline lookup yields CDR1 MGHRA and CDR2 YSYEKL.

This chain connects TRBV4-1 to TRBJ1-2, with no clear D. The receptor's source is a woman between 18 and 29 years old with Graves' ophthalmopathy. The sequenced sample was blood. CDR3 coding DNA: TGCGCCAGCAGCCACCCTCTAGGAAACTATGGCTACACCTTC. Its translation is CASSHPLGNYGYTF.